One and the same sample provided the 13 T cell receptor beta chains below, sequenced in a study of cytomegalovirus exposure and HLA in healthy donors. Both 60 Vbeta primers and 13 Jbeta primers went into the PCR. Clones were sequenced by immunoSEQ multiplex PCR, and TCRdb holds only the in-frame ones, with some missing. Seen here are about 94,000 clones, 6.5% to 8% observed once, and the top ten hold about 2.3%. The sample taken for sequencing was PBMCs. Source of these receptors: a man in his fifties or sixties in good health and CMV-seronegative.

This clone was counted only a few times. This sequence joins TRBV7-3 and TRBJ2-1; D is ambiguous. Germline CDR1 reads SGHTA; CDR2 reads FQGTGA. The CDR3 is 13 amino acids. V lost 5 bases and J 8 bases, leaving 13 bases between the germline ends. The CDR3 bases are TGTGCCAGCAGCACTAATGGCGTCGATGAGCAGTTCTTC. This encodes CASSTNGVDEQFF.

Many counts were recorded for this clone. For the CDR3, the DNA is TGTGCCAGCAGCTTACTAGCGGGGTATGAGCAGTTCTTC. The encoded protein is CASSLLAGYEQFF. The chain joins TRBV7-9 to TRBJ2-1; 9 bases are shared with TRBD2. The germline CDR1 and CDR2 sequences are SEHNR and FQNEAQ (reference sequence). The CDR3 loop spans 13 amino acids. V shed 2 bases, J shed 8 bases, and the junction held 1 base outside the gene matches.

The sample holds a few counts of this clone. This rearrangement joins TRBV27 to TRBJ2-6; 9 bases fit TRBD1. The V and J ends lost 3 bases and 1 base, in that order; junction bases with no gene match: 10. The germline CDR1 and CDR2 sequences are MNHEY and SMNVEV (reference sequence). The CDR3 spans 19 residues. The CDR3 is CASSFISGQGRSGANVLTF. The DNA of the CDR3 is TGTGCCAGCAGTTTTATTTCAGGACAGGGGAGGTCTGGGGCCAACGTCCTGACTTTC.

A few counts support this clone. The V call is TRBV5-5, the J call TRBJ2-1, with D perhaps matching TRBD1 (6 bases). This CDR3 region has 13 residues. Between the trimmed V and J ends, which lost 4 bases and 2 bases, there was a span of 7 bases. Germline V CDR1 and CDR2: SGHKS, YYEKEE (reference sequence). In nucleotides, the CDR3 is TGTGCCAGCAGCCGGACAGCCTACAATGAGCAGTTCTTC. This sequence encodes CASSRTAYNEQFF.

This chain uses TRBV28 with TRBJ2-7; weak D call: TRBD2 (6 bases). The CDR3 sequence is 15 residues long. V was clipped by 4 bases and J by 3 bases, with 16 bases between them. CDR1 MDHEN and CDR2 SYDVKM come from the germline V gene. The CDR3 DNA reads TGTGCCAGCAGTTGGGGCCGGGAGATCTTCTACGAGCAGTACTTC. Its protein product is CASSWGREIFYEQYF.

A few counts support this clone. CDR3 loop: CASSHHRRTEQFF. The CDR3 DNA follows: TGTGCCAGCTCGCACCATAGAAGGACAGAGCAGTTCTTC. The rearrangement joins TRBV18 to TRBJ2-1; D is perhaps TRBD1 (5 bases). CDR3 length: 13 amino acids. Per germline, CDR1 KGHSH and CDR2 LQKENI. The V end lost 6 bases, the J end lost 10 bases, and 16 bases lay between the germline ends.

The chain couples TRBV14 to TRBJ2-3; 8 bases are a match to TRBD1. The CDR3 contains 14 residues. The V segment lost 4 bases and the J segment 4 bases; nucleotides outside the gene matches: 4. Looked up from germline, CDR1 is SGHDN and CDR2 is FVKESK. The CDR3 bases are TGTGCCAGCAGCCGAAGGACAGGGCCAGATACGCAGTATTTT. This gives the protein CASSRRTGPDTQYF.

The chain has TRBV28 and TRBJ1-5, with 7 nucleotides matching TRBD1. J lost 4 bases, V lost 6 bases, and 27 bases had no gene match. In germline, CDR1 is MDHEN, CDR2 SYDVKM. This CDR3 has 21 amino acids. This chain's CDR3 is CASSFFHQDRATVKGNQPQHF. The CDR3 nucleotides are TGTGCCAGCAGCTTTTTCCACCAAGACAGGGCCACCGTCAAGGGGAATCAGCCCCAGCATTTT.

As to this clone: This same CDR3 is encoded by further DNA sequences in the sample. The CDR3 bases are TGTGCCAGCAGTTCGGGCGGGAGCAATCAGCCCCAGCATTTT. It is translated as CASSSGGSNQPQHF. This sequence joins TRBV28 and TRBJ1-5; D is ambiguous. The CDR3 runs to 14 residues. V was trimmed by 4 bases and J by 1 base, leaving 8 bases between them. CDR1 is MDHEN, CDR2 SYDVKM, per germline.

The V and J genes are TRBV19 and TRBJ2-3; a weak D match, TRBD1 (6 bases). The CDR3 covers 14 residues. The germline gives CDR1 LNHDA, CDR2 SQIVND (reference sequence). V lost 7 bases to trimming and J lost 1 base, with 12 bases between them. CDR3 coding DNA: TGTGCCAGTAACACACAGGGCGGCACAGATACGCAGTATTTT. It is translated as CASNTQGGTDTQYF.

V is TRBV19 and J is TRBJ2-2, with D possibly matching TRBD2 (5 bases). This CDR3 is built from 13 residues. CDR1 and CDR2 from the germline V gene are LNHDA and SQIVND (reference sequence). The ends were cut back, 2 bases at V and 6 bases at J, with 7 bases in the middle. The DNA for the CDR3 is TGTGCCAGTAGTATAATGGGAGCCGGGGAGCTGTTTTTT. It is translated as CASSIMGAGELFF.

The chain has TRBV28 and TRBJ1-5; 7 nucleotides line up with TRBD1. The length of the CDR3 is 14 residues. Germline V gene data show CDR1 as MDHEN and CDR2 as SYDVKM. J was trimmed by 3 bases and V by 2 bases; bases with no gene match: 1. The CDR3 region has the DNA TGTGCCAGCAGTTTAGGGACAGTCAATCAGCCCCAGCATTTT. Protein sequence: CASSLGTVNQPQHF.

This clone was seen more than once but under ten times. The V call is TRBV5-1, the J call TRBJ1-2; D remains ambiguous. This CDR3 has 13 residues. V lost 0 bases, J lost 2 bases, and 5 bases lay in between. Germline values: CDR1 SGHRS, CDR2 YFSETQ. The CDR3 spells CASSLGPNYGYTF. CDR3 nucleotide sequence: TGCGCCAGCAGCTTGGGTCCGAACTATGGCTACACCTTC.